Presented here are 2 T cell receptor beta chains from one specimen sequenced in a study of blood T cell repertoires in COVID-19. Sequencing used immunoSEQ multiplex PCR; TCRdb keeps in-frame clones, though not all of them. Of 35,000 to 40,000 clones in the sample, roughly 86% were seen once. The specimen was peripheral blood. These receptors originate from a human donor in a cohort sampled during active COVID-19.

V gene TRBV3-1 (or the pseudogene TRBV3-2) combines with J gene TRBJ2-5; 7 nucleotides line up with TRBD2. J lost 3 bases, V lost 3 bases, and 4 bases had no gene match. The germline CDR1 and CDR2 sequences are LGHDT and YNNKEL (reference sequence). The CDR3 covers 14 residues. The chain's CDR3 is CASSQRAGKETQYF. The CDR3 DNA is TGTGCCAGCAGCCAGAGAGCGGGGAAAGAGACCCAGTACTTC.

The rearrangement links TRBV29-1 to TRBJ2-7; D is possibly TRBD1 (5 bases). CDR1 is SQVTM, CDR2 ANQGSEA, per germline. Trimming took off 6 bases at V and 2 bases at J, with 11 bases between the two ends. The CDR3 contains 12 residues. The chain's CDR3 is CSVRGSPYEQYF. CDR3 in DNA: TGCAGCGTAAGGGGTTCCCCCTACGAGCAGTACTTC.